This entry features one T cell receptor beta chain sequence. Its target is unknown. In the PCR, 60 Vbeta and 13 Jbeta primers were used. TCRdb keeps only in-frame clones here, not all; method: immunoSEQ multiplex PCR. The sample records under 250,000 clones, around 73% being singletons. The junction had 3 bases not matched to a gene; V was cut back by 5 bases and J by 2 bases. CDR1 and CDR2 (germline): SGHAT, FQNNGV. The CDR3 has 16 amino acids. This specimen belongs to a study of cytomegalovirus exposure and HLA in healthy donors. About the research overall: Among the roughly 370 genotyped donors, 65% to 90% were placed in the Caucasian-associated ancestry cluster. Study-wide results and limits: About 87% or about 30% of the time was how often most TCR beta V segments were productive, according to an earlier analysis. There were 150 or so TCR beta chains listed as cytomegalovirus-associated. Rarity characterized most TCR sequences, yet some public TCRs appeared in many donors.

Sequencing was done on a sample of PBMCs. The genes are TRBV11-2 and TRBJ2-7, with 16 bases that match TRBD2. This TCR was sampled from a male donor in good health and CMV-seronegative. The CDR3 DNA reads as TGTGCCAGCAGCATCGGGACTAGCGGGAGGGCCTACGAGCAGTACTTC. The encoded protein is CASSIGTSGRAYEQYF.